This T cell receptor (beta chain) comes out of a study of cytomegalovirus exposure and HLA in healthy donors. In the study overall: The approximately 130 validation repertoires matched the roughly 670 first-cohort repertoires in platform, a later analysis reported.

The donors were part of the validation cohort of 120 subjects. That cohort was separate from the first cohort, which comprised 550 to 750 subjects. The method was immunoSEQ multiplex PCR; TCRdb's version includes in-frame clones alone and lacks a portion of them. The sample has roughly 150,000 clones; approximately 86% are singletons. The length of the CDR3 is 17 residues. The germline CDR1 and CDR2 sequences are SGHTA and FQGNSA. Unmatched junction bases numbered 12, after V lost 6 bases and J lost 2 bases. The sequencing sample was made of PBMCs. The sequence was obtained from a woman younger than 35 in good health and CMV-seronegative. The V gene is TRBV7-2, the J gene TRBJ2-2, with 7 bases matching TRBD2. The CDR3, as DNA: TGTGCCAGCAGTTTCCCCTCGGGAGGTACCAACACCGGGGAGCTGTTTTTT. It yields the protein CASSFPSGGTNTGELFF.